Following are 29 T cell receptor beta chains from one sample sequenced in a study of high-grade serous ovarian cancer treatment subgroups. The method was immunoSEQ multiplex PCR; TCRdb's version includes in-frame clones alone and lacks a portion of them. The data hold about 12,000 clones, with about nine tenths observed a single time. The tumor samples were collected prior to definitive surgery or chemotherapy. Sequencing input: tumor tissue. These receptor sequences come from a human donor with high-grade serous ovarian cancer.

The chain links TRBV7-3 to TRBJ2-5, with 9 bases aligning to TRBD2. V dropped 4 bases and J dropped 5; count of bases not matched to a gene: 5. The CDR3 runs to 14 residues. Germline CDR1 SGHTA, CDR2 FQGTGA. CDR3 bases: TGTGCCAGCAGCTCCGGACTAGCGTCGGAGACCCAGTACTTC. This translates into CASSSGLASETQYF.

The chain is built from TRBV28 and TRBJ1-3; TRBD1 is a possible D gene (6 bases). CDR3 length: 17 amino acids. V lost 1 base and J 0 bases, leaving 13 bases between the germline ends. Per the germline V gene, CDR1 is MDHEN and CDR2 is SYDVKM. The chain's CDR3 is CASSLFHRAFSGNTIYF. In DNA form, the CDR3 reads TGTGCCAGCAGTTTATTCCACAGGGCCTTCTCTGGAAACACCATATATTTT.

The CDR3 DNA sequence: TGTGCCAGCAGCCCAAGGGGACTTAGCACAGATACGCAGTATTTT. Its translation is CASSPRGLSTDTQYF. The chain combines TRBV7-3 with TRBJ2-3, with D tentatively TRBD2 (6 bases). V lost 5 bases, J lost 0 bases, and 12 bases lay in between. The CDR3 contains 15 residues. Germline CDR1 reads SGHTA; CDR2 reads FQGTGA.

This clone turned up a few times. The V gene is TRBV5-1, the J gene TRBJ2-3; D uncertain. Trimming pared 0 bases from V and 1 base from J, leaving 3 bases between. Per the germline V gene, CDR1 is SGHRS and CDR2 is YFSETQ. CDR3 length: 13 residues. The CDR3 DNA reads as TGCGCCAGCAGCTTGGCGGGCACAGATACGCAGTATTTT. The encoded protein is CASSLAGTDTQYF.

This clone was picked up a small number of times. The V gene is TRBV7-2, the J gene TRBJ1-5; D is undetermined. Germline V gene lookup returns CDR1 SGHTA and CDR2 FQGNSA. Trimming shortened V by 5 bases and J by 7 bases, and 12 bases separated the two germline ends. This CDR3 has 13 amino acids. CDR3: CASSPHGLQPQHF. The CDR3 region has the DNA TGTGCCAGCAGCCCCCATGGGTTACAGCCCCAGCATTTT. Variable domain in full (rest from reference TRBV7-2 and TRBJ1-5): GAGVSQSPSNKVTEKGKDVELRCDPISGHTALYWYRQSLGQGLEFLIYFQGNSAPDKSGLPSDRFSAERTGGSVSTLTIQRTQQEDSAVYLCASSPHGLQPQHFGDGTRLSIL.

The DNA for the CDR3 is TGTGCCAGCAGCCTAAGGGGTCAGGGGGCCACTGAAGCTTTCTTT. This translates into CASSLRGQGATEAFF. The chain carries TRBV28 and TRBJ1-1; TRBD1 agrees at 8 bases. This CDR3 region has 15 residues. The V segment lost 6 bases and the J segment 4 bases; nucleotides outside the gene matches: 10. Germline V lookup: CDR1 MDHEN, CDR2 SYDVKM.

The gene calls are TRBV6-5 and TRBJ2-6; D tentatively fits TRBD1 or TRBD2 (5 bases each). CDR3 length: 16 residues. V lost 2 bases to trimming and J lost 0 bases, with 8 bases between them. Germline V gene lookup returns CDR1 MNHEY and CDR2 SVGAGI. For the CDR3, the DNA is TGTGCCAGCAGTTACGGGGGAAACTCTGGGGCCAACGTCCTGACTTTC. Its protein product is CASSYGGNSGANVLTF.

This chain connects TRBV11-2 to TRBJ1-5, with D maybe TRBD1 (5 bases). V was trimmed by 5 bases and J by 4 bases, leaving 15 bases between them. In germline, CDR1 is SGHAT, CDR2 FQNNGV. The CDR3 loop spans 15 amino acids. DNA of the CDR3: TGTGCCAGCAGCCCGCCCGGGACGGAAAATCAGCCCCAGCATTTT. Translated, it gives CASSPPGTENQPQHF.

The genes are TRBV28 and TRBJ2-5, with TRBD1 identical over 10 bases. J gave up 2 bases and V 6 bases, and 12 bases lay outside the gene matches. This CDR3 comprises 17 residues. CDR1 MDHEN and CDR2 SYDVKM come from the germline V gene. CDR3 sequence reads: CASRTAGTGEGQETQYF. CDR3 DNA: TGTGCCAGCAGAACGGCAGGGACAGGGGAAGGGCAAGAGACCCAGTACTTC.

The table lists this clone with a count of one. The chain has TRBV18 and TRBJ1-5, with D hard to call. Germline CDR1 and CDR2: KGHSH and LQKENI. CDR3 length equals 16 residues. The V end lost 4 bases, the J end lost 0 bases, and 13 bases lay between the germline ends. The CDR3 DNA sequence: TGTGCCAGCTCACGGGCGGGGAGGAATAGCAATCAGCCCCAGCATTTT. This gives the protein CASSRAGRNSNQPQHF.

The gene calls are TRBV7-2 and TRBJ1-2, with 8 bases aligning to TRBD1. J lost 8 bases, V lost 3 bases, and 11 bases had no gene match. CDR3 length equals 15 residues. Germline V lookup: CDR1 SGHTA, CDR2 FQGNSA. The CDR3 sequence: CASSFQAGGAYGYTF. CDR3 DNA sequence: TGTGCCAGCAGCTTCCAGGCAGGGGGCGCGTACGGCTACACCTTC.

The chain has TRBV4-3 and TRBJ1-2; D uncertain. The germline CDR1 and CDR2 sequences are LGHNA and YSLEER. V shed 0 bases and J shed 6 bases, with 11 bases lying between them. This CDR3 is built from 14 residues. This CDR3 is CASSQEVGLDGYTF. Written as DNA, the CDR3 is TGCGCCAGCAGCCAAGAGGTCGGTTTGGATGGCTACACCTTC.

J is TRBJ1-4 and V is TRBV6-6, with TRBD1 as a possible D gene (5 bases). This CDR3 has 14 residues. Germline lookup yields CDR1 MNHNY and CDR2 SVGAGI (reference sequence). V was clipped by 7 bases and J by 1 base, with 10 bases between them. The CDR3 DNA is TGTGCCAGCACCGGGGGGGGAACTAATGAAAAACTGTTTTTT. This codes for CASTGGGTNEKLFF.

The chain joins TRBV5-4 to TRBJ2-5; possible D gene TRBD1, 6 bases. This CDR3 comprises 14 residues. Germline-derived CDR1 and CDR2 are SGHNT and YYREEE (reference sequence). The germline V and J ends were trimmed by 0 bases and 4 bases, with 10 bases remaining between them. CDR3 protein: CASSLGGGIETQYF. CDR3 coding DNA: TGTGCCAGCAGCTTGGGAGGGGGAATAGAGACCCAGTACTTC.

The rearrangement joins TRBV7-9 to TRBJ1-1; 8 positions agree with TRBD1. The CDR3 length is 12 residues. V lost 6 bases and J lost 4; bases outside the gene matches: 1. Germline V lookup: CDR1 SEHNR, CDR2 FQNEAQ (reference sequence). Here the CDR3 DNA reads TGTGCCAGCAGAACAGGGGGCACTGAAGCTTTCTTT. It is translated as CASRTGGTEAFF.

This clone was counted once. The chain is built from TRBV6-5 and TRBJ1-1, with D unclear. Trimming left V 8 bases short and J 0 bases short, with 16 bases between. The CDR3 covers 15 residues. CDR1 is MNHEY and CDR2 is SVGAGI in the germline V gene. The DNA for the CDR3 is TGTGCCAGCCGGTCCGCCAACAACTTGAACACTGAAGCTTTCTTT. It specifies CASRSANNLNTEAFF.

The rearrangement links TRBV27 to TRBJ2-3, with D possibly TRBD1 on 5 matching bases. CDR3 length: 12 residues. The germline CDR1 and CDR2 sequences are MNHEY and SMNVEV (reference sequence). Trimming left V 11 bases short and J 4 bases short, with 13 bases between. DNA of the CDR3: TGTGCCGCTAACCCAGGGCCAGATACGCAGTATTTT. It specifies CAANPGPDTQYF.

This chain uses TRBV30 with TRBJ2-7; 8 bases align to TRBD2. Germline CDR1 is GTSNPN and CDR2 is SVGIG (reference sequence). V gave up 3 bases and J gave up 3 bases; unmatched junction bases: 10. This CDR3 contains 15 residues. The CDR3 spells CAWSGGVRPIYEQYF. CDR3 in DNA: TGTGCCTGGAGCGGGGGGGTCCGTCCAATCTACGAGCAGTACTTC.

This chain uses TRBV6-6 with TRBJ2-3, with 10 nucleotides matching TRBD2. There are 15 residues in the CDR3. Per the germline V gene, CDR1 is MNHNY and CDR2 is SVGAGI (reference sequence). The trim removed 4 bases at V and 6 bases at J, leaving 7 bases unmatched. CDR3 amino acids: CASSSGLAVADTQYF. The CDR3 nucleotides are TGTGCCAGCAGTTCCGGACTAGCGGTGGCGGATACGCAGTATTTT.

The chain uses TRBV9 and TRBJ2-5; TRBD1 is a possible D gene (6 bases). CDR1 is SGDLS and CDR2 is YYNGEE in the germline V gene. V was cut by 4 bases and J by 1 base, with 14 bases left in between. The CDR3 loop spans 15 amino acids. The chain's CDR3 is CASSSAGQLQETQYF. CDR3 nucleotides: TGTGCCAGCAGCTCCGCCGGACAGCTCCAAGAGACCCAGTACTTC.

The V gene is TRBV6-1, the J gene TRBJ2-5; 10 nucleotides align to TRBD1. Germline V lookup: CDR1 MNHNS, CDR2 SASEGT. CDR3 length: 14 amino acids. Trimming cost V 7 bases and J 2 bases; bases outside gene matches: 4. The CDR3 spells CASTLDRGQETQYF. In DNA form, the CDR3 reads TGTGCCAGCACCCTGGACAGGGGGCAAGAGACCCAGTACTTC.

V is TRBV7-9 and J is TRBJ2-6; D possibly matches TRBD1 or TRBD2 (5 bases each). CDR1 is SEHNR and CDR2 is FQNEAQ in the germline V gene (reference sequence). The CDR3 extends over 17 amino acids. V lost 5 bases and J lost 0, with 14 bases in between. CDR3 residues: CASSSLSGRSGANVLTF. CDR3 bases: TGTGCCAGCAGCAGTCTGTCGGGGCGCTCTGGGGCCAACGTCCTGACTTTC.

This clone occurred a few times. The chain joins TRBV2 to TRBJ2-3, with 15 nucleotides matching TRBD2. Losses at the gene ends were 7 bases for V and 5 bases for J; bases not matched to a gene: 10. CDR1 is SNHLY, CDR2 FYNNEI, per germline. The CDR3 consists of 17 residues. The CDR3 region is CASNLGLAGGPGDTQYF. The CDR3 bases are TGTGCCAGCAATCTTGGACTAGCGGGGGGGCCAGGAGATACGCAGTATTTT. The full variable domain, rest sourced from reference TRBV2 and TRBJ2-3, is EPEVTQTPSHQVTQMGQEVILRCVPISNHLYFYWYRQILGQKVEFLVSFYNNEISEKSEIFDDQFSVERPDGSNFTLKIRSTKLEDSAMYFCASNLGLAGGPGDTQYFGPGTRLTVL.

The V and J genes are TRBV28 and TRBJ1-4; TRBD1 is a possible D gene (5 bases). This CDR3 is built from 14 residues. V lost 10 bases to trimming and J lost 2 bases, with 14 bases between them. CDR1 is MDHEN, CDR2 SYDVKM, per germline. In nucleotides, the CDR3 is TGTGCCACCCGGGGGGGGACCACTAATGAAAAACTGTTTTTT. Protein product: CATRGGTTNEKLFF.

This clone was detected once. V is TRBV11-2 and J is TRBJ2-5; no reliable D call. Trimming pared 5 bases from V and 11 bases from J, leaving 15 bases between. The CDR3 extends over 12 amino acids. Looked up from germline, CDR1 is SGHAT and CDR2 is FQNNGV. CDR3 coding DNA: TGTGCCAGCAGCCTCCAAGGGATCGCACAGTACTTC. Translating gives CASSLQGIAQYF.

This clone was seen only once. DNA for the CDR3: TGTGCCAGCAGCGAAATTTCGGGCCTCTGGAGCTCCTATAATTCACCCCTCCACTTT. It translates to CASSEISGLWSSYNSPLHF. The rearrangement joins TRBV7-9 to TRBJ1-6; D is ambiguous. The V gene's germline CDR1 is SEHNR and CDR2 FQNEAQ (reference sequence). This CDR3 comprises 19 residues. Trimming left V 5 bases short and J 0 bases short, with 20 bases between.

This clone turned up a few times. The chain couples TRBV11-2 to TRBJ1-2; unclear D gene. The CDR3 consists of 13 residues. Deletions cut 5 bases from V and 2 bases from J, with 9 bases between. CDR1 SGHAT and CDR2 FQNNGV come from the germline V gene. CDR3: CASSRQGNYGYTF. The CDR3 nucleotides read TGTGCCAGCAGCAGGCAAGGGAACTATGGCTACACCTTC.

The V and J genes are TRBV27 and TRBJ2-3; 8 bases line up with TRBD2. V was clipped by 7 bases and J by 4 bases; unmatched bases: 10. Germline CDR1 is MNHEY and CDR2 is SMNVEV (reference sequence). The CDR3 contains 15 residues. CDR3 protein: CASTSSGWMADTQYF. The CDR3 DNA sequence: TGTGCCAGCACGTCTAGCGGGTGGATGGCAGATACGCAGTATTTT.

The V gene is TRBV5-5, the J gene TRBJ2-2; no definite D call. CDR3 length equals 15 residues. The V end lost 4 bases, the J end lost 0 bases, and 10 bases lay between the germline ends. Germline CDR1 SGHKS, CDR2 YYEKEE (reference sequence). CDR3 region: CASSIGRTNTGELFF. The CDR3 DNA reads as TGTGCCAGCAGCATCGGACGGACGAACACCGGGGAGCTGTTTTTT.